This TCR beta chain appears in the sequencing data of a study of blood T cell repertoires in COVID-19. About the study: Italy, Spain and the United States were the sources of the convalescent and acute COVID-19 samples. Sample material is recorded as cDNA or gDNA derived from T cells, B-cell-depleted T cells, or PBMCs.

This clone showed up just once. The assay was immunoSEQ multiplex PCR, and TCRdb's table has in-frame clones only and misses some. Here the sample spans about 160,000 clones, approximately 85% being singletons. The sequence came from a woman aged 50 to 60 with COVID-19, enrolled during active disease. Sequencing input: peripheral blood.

The CDR3, as DNA: TGTGCCAGTAGTCCAGGGACAGGGTTAATGAACACTGAAGCTTTCTTT. This gives the protein CASSPGTGLMNTEAFF. V and J are TRBV19 and TRBJ1-1; TRBD1 aligns across 9 bases. The CDR3 runs 16 residues. The V gene's germline CDR1 is LNHDA and CDR2 SQIVND (reference sequence). Unmatched junction bases numbered 7, after V lost 5 bases and J lost 0 bases.